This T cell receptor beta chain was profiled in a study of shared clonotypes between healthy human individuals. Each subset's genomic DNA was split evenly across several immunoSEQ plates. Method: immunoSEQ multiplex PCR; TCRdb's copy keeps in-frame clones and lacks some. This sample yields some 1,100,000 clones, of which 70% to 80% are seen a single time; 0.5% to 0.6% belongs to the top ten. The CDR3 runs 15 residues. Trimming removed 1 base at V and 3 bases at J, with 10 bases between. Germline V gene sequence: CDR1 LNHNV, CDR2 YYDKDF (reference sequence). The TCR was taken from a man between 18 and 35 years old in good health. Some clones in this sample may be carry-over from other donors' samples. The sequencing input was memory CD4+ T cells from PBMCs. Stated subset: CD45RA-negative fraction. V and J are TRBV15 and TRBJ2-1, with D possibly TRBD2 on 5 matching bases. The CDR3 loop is CATSRGESGYNEQFF. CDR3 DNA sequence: TGTGCCACCAGCAGAGGGGAGTCGGGCTACAATGAGCAGTTCTTC. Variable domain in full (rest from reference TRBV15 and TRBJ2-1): DAMVIQNPRYQVTQFGKPVTLSCSQTLNHNVMYWYQQKSSQAPKLLFHYYDKDFNNEADTPDNFQSRRPNTSFCFLDIRSPGLGDTAMYLCATSRGESGYNEQFFGPGTRLTVL.